This T cell receptor (beta chain) was identified during a study of T cell clusters in autoimmune cytopenias. Study information: TRB sequencing had a median approximately 53,000 reads and about 2,500 distinct clonotypes per sample.

CDR1 and CDR2 from the germline V gene are SGHRS and YFSETQ. CDR3 length equals 15 residues. TRB was amplified by touch-down multiplex PCR, primer pools A and B combined. No DNA is given; TCRdb re-called the multiplex PCR reads and lists each CDR3 protein once. This table lists 11,000 or so distinct CDR3 sequences. TRB amplification used 250 ng of peripheral blood genomic DNA. The sample was also linked to a second study, of T cell repertoires in aging, cancer and after chemotherapy. That report adds: Clear clonal overlap appeared across healthy donor samples taken over several months to years.

This TCR was sampled from a human donor in good health. Sequencing used peripheral blood. The V call is TRBV5-1, the J call TRBJ2-6; absent DNA, TCRdb's TRBD1 call cannot be checked. CDR3 sequence reads: CATGTALSGANVLTF.